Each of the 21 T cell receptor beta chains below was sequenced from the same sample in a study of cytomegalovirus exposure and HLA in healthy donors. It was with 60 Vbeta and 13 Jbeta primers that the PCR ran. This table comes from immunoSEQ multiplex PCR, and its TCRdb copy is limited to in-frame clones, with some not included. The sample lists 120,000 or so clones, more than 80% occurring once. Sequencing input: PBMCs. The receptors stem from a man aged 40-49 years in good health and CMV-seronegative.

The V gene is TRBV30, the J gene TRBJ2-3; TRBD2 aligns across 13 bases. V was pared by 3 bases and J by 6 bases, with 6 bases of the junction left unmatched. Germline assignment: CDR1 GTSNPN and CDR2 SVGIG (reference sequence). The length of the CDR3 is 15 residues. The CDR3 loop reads CAWSPLAGGPDTQYF. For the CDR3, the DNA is TGTGCCTGGAGCCCACTAGCGGGAGGGCCCGATACGCAGTATTTT. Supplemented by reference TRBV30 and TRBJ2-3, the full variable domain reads SQTIHQWPATLVQPVGSPLSLECTVEGTSNPNLYWYRQAAGRGLQLLFYSVGIGQISSEVPQNLSASRPQDRQFILSSKKLLLSDSGFYLCAWSPLAGGPDTQYFGPGTRLTVL.

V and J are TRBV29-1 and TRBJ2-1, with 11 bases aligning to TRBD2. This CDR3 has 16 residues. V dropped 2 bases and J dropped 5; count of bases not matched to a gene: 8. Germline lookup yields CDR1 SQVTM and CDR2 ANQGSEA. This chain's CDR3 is CSVETTGLAANNEQFF. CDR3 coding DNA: TGCAGCGTTGAAACCACGGGACTAGCGGCTAACAATGAGCAGTTCTTC.

CDR3 bases: TGTGCCAGCAGTCACGGGCTCGGACAGGGACTGAGGGAGCAGTACTTC. As protein: CASSHGLGQGLREQYF. This sequence joins TRBV27 and TRBJ2-7, with TRBD1 matching over 8 bases. Per germline, CDR1 MNHEY and CDR2 SMNVEV (reference sequence). After removal of 5 bases from V and 7 bases from J, the junction contained 16 bases not matched to a gene. The length of the CDR3 is 16 residues.

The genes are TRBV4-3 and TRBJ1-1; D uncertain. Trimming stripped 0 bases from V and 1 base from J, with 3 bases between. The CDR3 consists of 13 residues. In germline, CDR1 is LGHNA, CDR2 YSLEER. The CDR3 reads CASSQDRNTEAFF. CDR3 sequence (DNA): TGCGCCAGCAGCCAAGACAGGAACACTGAAGCTTTCTTT.

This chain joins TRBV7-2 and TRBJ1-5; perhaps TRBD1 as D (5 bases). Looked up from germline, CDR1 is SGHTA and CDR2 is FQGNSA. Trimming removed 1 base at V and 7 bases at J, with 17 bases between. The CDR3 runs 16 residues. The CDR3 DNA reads TGTGCCAGCAGCTTAGATTCGGGCAGGGATGGGCAGCCCCAGCATTTT. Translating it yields CASSLDSGRDGQPQHF.

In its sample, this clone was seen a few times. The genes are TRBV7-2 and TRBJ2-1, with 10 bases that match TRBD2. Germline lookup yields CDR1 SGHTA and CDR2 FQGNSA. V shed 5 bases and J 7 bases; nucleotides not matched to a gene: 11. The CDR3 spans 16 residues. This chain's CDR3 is CASSPQGAGGRNEQFF. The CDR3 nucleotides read TGTGCCAGCAGCCCGCAAGGAGCGGGGGGGCGTAATGAGCAGTTCTTC.

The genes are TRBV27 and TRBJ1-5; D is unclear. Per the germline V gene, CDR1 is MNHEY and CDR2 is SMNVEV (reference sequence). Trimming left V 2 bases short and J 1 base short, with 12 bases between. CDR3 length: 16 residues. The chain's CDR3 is CASSLAAGLSNQPQHF. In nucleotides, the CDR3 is TGTGCCAGCAGTTTAGCGGCGGGGTTAAGCAATCAGCCCCAGCATTTT.

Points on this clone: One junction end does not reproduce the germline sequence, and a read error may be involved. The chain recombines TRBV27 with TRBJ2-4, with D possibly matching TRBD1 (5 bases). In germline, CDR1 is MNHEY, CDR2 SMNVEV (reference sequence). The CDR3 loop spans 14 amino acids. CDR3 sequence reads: CASSFSGAKNSQYF. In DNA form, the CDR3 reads TGTGCCAGCAGTTTCTCTGGGGCCAAAAACAGTCAGTACTTC.

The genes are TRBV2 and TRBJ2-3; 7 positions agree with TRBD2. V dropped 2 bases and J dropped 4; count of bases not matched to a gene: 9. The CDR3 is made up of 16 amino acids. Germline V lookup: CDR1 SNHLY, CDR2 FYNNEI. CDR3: CASSENLAVLADTQYF. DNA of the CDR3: TGTGCCAGCAGTGAAAATCTAGCGGTGCTTGCAGATACGCAGTATTTT.

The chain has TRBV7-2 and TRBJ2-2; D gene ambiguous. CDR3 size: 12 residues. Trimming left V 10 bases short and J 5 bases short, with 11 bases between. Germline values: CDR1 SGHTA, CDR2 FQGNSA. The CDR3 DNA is TGTGCCAACCACCACAGAACCGGGGAGCTGTTTTTT. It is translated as CANHHRTGELFF. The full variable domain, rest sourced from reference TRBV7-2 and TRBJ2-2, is GAGVSQSPSNKVTEKGKDVELRCDPISGHTALYWYRQSLGQGLEFLIYFQGNSAPDKSGLPSDRFSAERTGGSVSTLTIQRTQQEDSAVYLCANHHRTGELFFGEGSRLTVL.

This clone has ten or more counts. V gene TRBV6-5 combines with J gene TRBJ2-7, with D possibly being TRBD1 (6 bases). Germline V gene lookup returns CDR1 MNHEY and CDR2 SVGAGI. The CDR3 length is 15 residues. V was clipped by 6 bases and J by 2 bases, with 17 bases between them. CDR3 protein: CASRHASGAPYEQYF. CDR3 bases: TGTGCCAGCAGACATGCCTCAGGGGCCCCCTACGAGCAGTACTTC.

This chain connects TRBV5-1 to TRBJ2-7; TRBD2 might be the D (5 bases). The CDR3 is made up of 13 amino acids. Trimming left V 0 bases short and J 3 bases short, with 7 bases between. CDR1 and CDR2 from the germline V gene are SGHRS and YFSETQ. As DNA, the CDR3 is TGCGCCAGCAGCTTGGTAGGGAGCTACGAGCAGTACTTC. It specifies CASSLVGSYEQYF. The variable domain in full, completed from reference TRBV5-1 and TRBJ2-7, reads KAGVTQTPRYLIKTRGQQVTLSCSPISGHRSVSWYQQTPGQGLQFLFEYFSETQRNKGNFPGRFSGRQFSNSRSEMNVSTLELGDSALYLCASSLVGSYEQYFGPGTRLTVT.

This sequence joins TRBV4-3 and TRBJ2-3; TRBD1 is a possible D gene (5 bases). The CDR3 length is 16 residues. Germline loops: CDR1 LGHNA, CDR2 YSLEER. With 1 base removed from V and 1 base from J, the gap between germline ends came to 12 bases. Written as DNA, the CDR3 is TGCGCCAGCAGCCAAGGGACAAGGAGCGGCACAGATACGCAGTATTTT. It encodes CASSQGTRSGTDTQYF.

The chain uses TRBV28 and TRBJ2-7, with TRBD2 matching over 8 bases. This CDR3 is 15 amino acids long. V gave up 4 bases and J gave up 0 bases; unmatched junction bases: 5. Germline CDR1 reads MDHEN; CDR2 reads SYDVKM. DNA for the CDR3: TGTGCCAGCAGTTCGACTAGCGCTCTCTCCTACGAGCAGTACTTC. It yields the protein CASSSTSALSYEQYF.

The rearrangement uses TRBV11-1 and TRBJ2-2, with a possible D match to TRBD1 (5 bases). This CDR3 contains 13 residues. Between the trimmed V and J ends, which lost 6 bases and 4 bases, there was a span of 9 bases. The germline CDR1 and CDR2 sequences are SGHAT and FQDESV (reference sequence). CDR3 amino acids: CASSYQGTGELFF. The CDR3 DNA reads TGTGCCAGCAGTTACCAGGGCACCGGGGAGCTGTTTTTT.

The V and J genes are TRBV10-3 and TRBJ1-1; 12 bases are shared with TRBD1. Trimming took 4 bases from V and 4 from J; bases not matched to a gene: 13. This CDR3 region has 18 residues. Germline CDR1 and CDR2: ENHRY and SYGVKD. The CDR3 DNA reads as TGTGCCATCAGTGGGCCGGGACAGGGGGCGACAGGTTTCACTGAAGCTTTCTTT. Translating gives CAISGPGQGATGFTEAFF.

The DNA of the CDR3 is TGTGCCAGCAGGAGAGGGGGCGAGCAGTACTTC. It encodes CASRRGGEQYF. The genes are TRBV27 and TRBJ2-7; D is possibly TRBD1 (6 bases). The ends were cut back, 6 bases at V and 6 bases at J, with 9 bases in the middle. From germline, CDR1 is MNHEY and CDR2 SMNVEV (reference sequence). The CDR3 sequence is 11 residues long.

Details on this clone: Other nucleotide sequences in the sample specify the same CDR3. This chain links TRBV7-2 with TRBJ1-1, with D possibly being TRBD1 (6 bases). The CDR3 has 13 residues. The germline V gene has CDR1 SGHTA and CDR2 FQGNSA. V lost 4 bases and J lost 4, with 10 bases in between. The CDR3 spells CASSSQQGTEAFF. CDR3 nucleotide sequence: TGTGCCAGCAGCTCCCAACAGGGCACTGAAGCTTTCTTT.

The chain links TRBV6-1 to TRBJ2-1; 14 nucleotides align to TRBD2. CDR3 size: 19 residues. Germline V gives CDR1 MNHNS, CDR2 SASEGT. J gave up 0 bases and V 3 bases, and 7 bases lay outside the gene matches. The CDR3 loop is CASSEGGLAGESSYNEQFF. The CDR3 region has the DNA TGTGCCAGCAGTGAGGGGGGACTAGCGGGAGAAAGCTCCTACAATGAGCAGTTCTTC.

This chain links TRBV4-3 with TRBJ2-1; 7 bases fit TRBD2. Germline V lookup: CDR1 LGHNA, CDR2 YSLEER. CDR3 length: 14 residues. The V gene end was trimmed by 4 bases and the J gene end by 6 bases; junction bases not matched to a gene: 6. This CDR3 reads CASSPGGWGNEQFF. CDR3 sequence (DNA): TGCGCCAGCAGCCCCGGGGGGTGGGGCAATGAGCAGTTCTTC.

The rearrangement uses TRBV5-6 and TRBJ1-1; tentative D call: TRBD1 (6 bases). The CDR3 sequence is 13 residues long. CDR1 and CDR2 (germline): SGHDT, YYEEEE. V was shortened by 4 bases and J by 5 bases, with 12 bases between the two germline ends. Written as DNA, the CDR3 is TGTGCCAGCAGCATAGGGGGTAGGACTGAAGCTTTCTTT. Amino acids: CASSIGGRTEAFF.